One and the same sample provided the 3 T cell receptor beta chains below, sequenced in a study of vaccination effects on CD4 cells after COVID-19. Clones were sequenced by immunoSEQ multiplex PCR, and TCRdb holds only the in-frame ones, with some missing. The sample lists under 55,000 clones, roughly 70% occurring once. These TCRs' antigens remain unknown. Subsequent to a culture period of 10 to 11 days, CD4+ T cells were isolated. Participants were vaccinated with two doses of either the BNT162b2 or mRNA-1273 vaccine. The specimen was CD4+ T cells from PBMCs cultured without peptide, collected after COVID-19 vaccination. These receptors were collected from a human donor who received a COVID-19 vaccine.

This clone has a handful of counts. The chain combines TRBV6-2 or TRBV6-3 with TRBJ2-6, with a tentative D call TRBD1 (6 bases). Trimming cost V 2 bases and J 4 bases, with 18 bases left between them. Germline assignment: CDR1 MNHEY and CDR2 SVGEGT. The CDR3 runs to 18 residues. The DNA for the CDR3 is TGTGCCAGCAGTTACAACCCGGCACAGGGTTCAGGGGCCAACGTCCTGACTTTC. This translates into CASSYNPAQGSGANVLTF.

This clone was observed once. The chain has TRBV5-4 and TRBJ1-2; maybe TRBD1 (6 bases). CDR1 is SGHNT, CDR2 YYREEE, per germline (reference sequence). The CDR3 is 15 residues long. The V and J ends lost 4 bases and 5 bases respectively, with 18 bases between them. The CDR3 sequence: CASSEGTPGDYGYTF. The CDR3 bases are TGTGCCAGCAGCGAAGGGACACCGGGGGATTATGGCTACACCTTC.

This chain uses TRBV6-5 with TRBJ2-1; perhaps TRBD2 as D (6 bases). CDR1 is MNHEY and CDR2 is SVGAGI in the germline V gene. Trimming left V 6 bases short and J 0 bases short, with 12 bases between. The CDR3 runs to 15 residues. CDR3 coding DNA: TGTGCCAGCAGGGAGGACGGGAGCTCCTACAATGAGCAGTTCTTC. Its translation: CASREDGSSYNEQFF.